This paragraph reports one TCR beta chain. Its antigen is as yet unknown. These data originate in a study of cytomegalovirus exposure and HLA in healthy donors. PCR involved 60 Vbeta and 13 Jbeta primers. Only in-frame clones appear in the TCRdb table, and some are missing; sequencing was by immunoSEQ multiplex PCR. The sample carries roughly 99,000 clones, 75% to 85% recorded once. The germline gives CDR1 SGHDT, CDR2 YYEEEE. Trimming took off 3 bases at V and 2 bases at J, with 11 bases between the two ends. The length of the CDR3 is 14 residues. Broader study findings: Accurate prediction of most subjects' HLA-A and HLA-B alleles from TCR beta sequences was reported. Follow-up analysis seemed to connect common viral pathogens with several of the most significant clusters identified.

J is TRBJ2-5 and V is TRBV5-6, with a possible D match to TRBD1 (6 bases). The receptor was derived from a male donor in good health and CMV-seropositive. The sequencing sample was made of PBMCs. The CDR3 nucleotides are TGTGCCAGCAGCTCAGGACAGTCTCAAGAGACCCAGTACTTC. Translating gives CASSSGQSQETQYF.